This T cell receptor (beta chain) originates from a study of T cells in tumors after PD-1 blockade. Study overall: Excluded were patients with checkpoint blockade, immunosuppressants, or radiotherapy or other anti-cancer therapy within 4 weeks. During anti-PD-1 treatment, some patients continued daily vismodegib 150 mg.

Germline V gene lookup returns CDR1 SGHVS and CDR2 FQNEAQ. CDR3 length: 17 amino acids. With V trimmed by 2 bases and J by 1 base, 5 bases remained unmatched. Points on this clone: Antigen specificity is unknown.

Method: immunoSEQ multiplex PCR; TCRdb's copy keeps in-frame clones and lacks some. The repertoire consists of around 49,000 clones, with roughly 80% occurring once and the leading ten covering 4% to 4.5%. Study-level points and caveats: Blood contained approximately 40% of the tumor's TCR clonotypes.

Specimen: PBMCs, collected before anti-PD-1 treatment. This TCR was sampled from a human donor with basal cell carcinoma. The chain joins TRBV7-8 to TRBJ2-1, with 10 nucleotides matching TRBD2. In DNA, the CDR3 is TGTGCCAGCAGCTTAAGTAGCGGGGGGCCTTCCTACAATGAGCAGTTCTTC. Amino acid sequence: CASSLSSGGPSYNEQFF.